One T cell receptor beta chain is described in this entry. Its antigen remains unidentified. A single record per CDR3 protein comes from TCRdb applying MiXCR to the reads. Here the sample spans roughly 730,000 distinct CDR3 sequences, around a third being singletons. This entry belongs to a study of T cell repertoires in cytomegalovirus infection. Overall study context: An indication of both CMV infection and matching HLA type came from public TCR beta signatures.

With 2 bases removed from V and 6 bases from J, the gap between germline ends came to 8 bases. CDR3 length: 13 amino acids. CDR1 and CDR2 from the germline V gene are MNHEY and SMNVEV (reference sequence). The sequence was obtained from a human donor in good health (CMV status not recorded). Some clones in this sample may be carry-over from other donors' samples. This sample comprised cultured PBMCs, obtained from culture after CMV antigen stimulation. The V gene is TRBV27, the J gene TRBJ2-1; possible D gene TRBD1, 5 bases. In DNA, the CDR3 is TGTGCCAGCAGTTTAAACAGGCCCAATGAGCAGTTCTTC. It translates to CASSLNRPNEQFF.